A selection of T cell receptor beta chains follows, all from one sample in a study of OX40 agonist ivuxolimab in advanced cancers. Sequenced by immunoSEQ multiplex PCR; TCRdb stores in-frame clones only, minus some. The data hold some 54,000 clones, with 70% to 80% observed a single time. This sample comprised CD4+ or CD8+ T cells sorted from blood, obtained in a trial of the OX40 agonist ivuxolimab. The receptor set was obtained from an adult with an advanced solid tumor such as melanoma, head and neck, liver or kidney cancer. The CDR3 runs from the conserved cysteine through the conserved F or W. The D gene is left open where the match is weak. Expanded clones are given a class, and other clones once, few, many or no size at all.

TGTGCCAGTAGTATTACGCAGAGACCCATGAACACTGAAGCTTTCTTT CASSITQRPMNTEAFF TRBJ1-1 TRBV19 few -
TGTGCCAGCAGTGTATCTGGTTACAACACTGAAGCTTTCTTT CASSVSGYNTEAFF TRBJ1-1 TRBV6-1 - -
TGTGCCAGCAGCCTCTACCAGGGGCAGAATCAGCCCCAGCATTTT CASSLYQGQNQPQHF TRBJ1-5 TRBV5-3 - -
TGCAGCTCGAGCGGGAGCTCCTACAATGAGCAGTTCTTC CSSSGSSYNEQFF TRBJ2-1 TRBV29-1 few TRBD2
TGTGCCAGCAGTCTCGGACACTCCTACGAGCAGTACTTC CASSLGHSYEQYF TRBJ2-7 TRBV6-5 - -
TGCGCCAGCAGCCGCCTCAAGGGGGGAAGTTCTGCTGGAAACACCATATATTTT CASSRLKGGSSAGNTIYF TRBJ1-3 TRBV5-1 once -
TGTGCCAGCAGTACAGGACAGGGGGCGCGGGGCTACACCTTC CASSTGQGARGYTF TRBJ1-2 TRBV6-6 - TRBD1
TGTGCCAGCAGCTTGGGACAGACCTTGAGCACCGGGGAGCTGTTTTTT CASSLGQTLSTGELFF TRBJ2-2 TRBV5-6 - -
TGTGCCAGCGGGTTCACTATTACGGCCGGCGAGCAGTACTTC CASGFTITAGEQYF TRBJ2-7 TRBV21-1 - -
TGCGCCAGCAGCTTGTCGCAGGGTTACGAGCAGTACTTC CASSLSQGYEQYF TRBJ2-7 TRBV5-1 - -
TGTGCCAGCAGCCCGCCTCTGAGGCCTCCGAGGGAGCTGTTTTTT CASSPPLRPPRELFF TRBJ2-2 TRBV7-8 few -
TGTGCCAGCAGCACATCCGGGACAGGGAGGCGAGCTTTCTTT CASSTSGTGRRAFF TRBJ1-1 TRBV27 - TRBD1
TGTGCCAGCAGTTTTGGGGGACTAGCCGGGGAGCTGTTTTTT CASSFGGLAGELFF TRBJ2-2 TRBV28 - TRBD2
TGCGCCAGCAGCTTGGTTCCGGACAAGCAAGAGACCCAGTACTTC CASSLVPDKQETQYF TRBJ2-5 TRBV5-1 - -
TGTGCCAGCAGTGTCGACAGCGGTAATCAGCCCCAGCATTTT CASSVDSGNQPQHF TRBJ1-5 TRBV2 - -
TGCGCCAGCAGCTTGGGGGGTTGGGAGACCCAGTACTTC CASSLGGWETQYF TRBJ2-5 TRBV5-1 - -
TGCAGCGTGGGACCCGGAGGGTGGGAGACCCAGTACTTC CSVGPGGWETQYF TRBJ2-5 TRBV29-1 - -
TGTGCCAGCAGTTACTCGAAGGCAGGGTCCTATGGCTACACCTTC CASSYSKAGSYGYTF TRBJ1-2 TRBV6-5 - -
TGTGCCAGCAGCGTAGGGCCAGGAACTAGCACAGATACGCAGTATTTT CASSVGPGTSTDTQYF TRBJ2-3 TRBV9 - -
TGCAGCGACAGGGCAAACACTGAAGCTTTCTTT CSDRANTEAFF TRBJ1-1 TRBV29-1 - -
TGTGCCAGCAGTCCAGGACCCACGAACGACGAAGCTTTCTTT CASSPGPTNDEAFF TRBJ1-1 TRBV7-2 - -
TGTGCCAGCAGCCCAGTCAATGGGGCCTACAATGAGCAGTTCTTC CASSPVNGAYNEQFF TRBJ2-1 TRBV7-2 - -
TGTGCCAGCAGCTTAGGGCTAGCGGGTGACTACGAGCAGTACTTC CASSLGLAGDYEQYF TRBJ2-7 TRBV7-6 - TRBD2
TGTGCCAGCAGCCCCCCGGGGAGGCCATCCTACGAGCAGTACTTC CASSPPGRPSYEQYF TRBJ2-7 TRBV7-2 - -
TGTGCCAGCAGCTTGCCGGACAGGGCGACCTACGAGCAGTACTTC CASSLPDRATYEQYF TRBJ2-7 TRBV5-6 - TRBD1
TGCAGCGTTGTGGTGGGGGGGACGGTGAACACCGGGGAGCTGTTTTTT CSVVVGGTVNTGELFF TRBJ2-2 TRBV29-1 - TRBD2
TGTGCCAGCCTAGGAGTTAGTGAAGCTTTCTTT CASLGVSEAFF TRBJ1-1 TRBV25-1 - -
TGTGCCGCCTCAGGGATTCTTACTAACTATGGCTACACCTTC CAASGILTNYGYTF TRBJ1-2 TRBV5-4 - -
TGTGCCAGCGAAAGGGGCAAACTAAACTTGAACACTGAAGCTTTCTTT CASERGKLNLNTEAFF TRBJ1-1 TRBV7-2 - -
TGTGCCAGCAGCTTCCGGGCGAACACTGAAGCTTTCTTT CASSFRANTEAFF TRBJ1-1 TRBV7-8 - -
TGTGCCAGCAGCTCCCGTAGTAACTATGGCTACACCTTC CASSSRSNYGYTF TRBJ1-2 TRBV5-8 - -
TGTGCCAGCAGCGTAGGTGGTACCAAAGATACGCAGTATTTT CASSVGGTKDTQYF TRBJ2-3 TRBV9 - -
TGCGCCAGCAGCGATGAAAGTAAGGGGCAGGGTCATTCACCCCTCCACTTT CASSDESKGQGHSPLHF TRBJ1-6 TRBV4-1 - -
TGTGCCAGCAGTCGACAGGGAAGCTCCTATAATTCACCCCTCCACTTT CASSRQGSSYNSPLHF TRBJ1-6 TRBV7-6 - TRBD1
TGTGCCAGTAAGGCAGACGCGAACACCGGGGAGCTGTTTTTT CASKADANTGELFF TRBJ2-2 TRBV19 - -
TGTGCCAGCAGCTTAGAGGGACTAGCGGGATCCTACAATGAGCAGTTCTTC CASSLEGLAGSYNEQFF TRBJ2-1 TRBV11-2 few TRBD2
TGTGCCAGCAGCTTAGGACAAGGGTTCAACAATGAGCAGTTCTTC CASSLGQGFNNEQFF TRBJ2-1 TRBV11-3 - -
TGTGCCAGCGCTTTTAGGGGGCAGGGCTACACCTTC CASAFRGQGYTF TRBJ1-2 TRBV27 - TRBD1
TGTGCCAGCAGTTTCCTCAGGGGTAGGGATGGCTACACCTTC CASSFLRGRDGYTF TRBJ1-2 TRBV6-5 - -
TGTGCCAGCAACCAGGGACCGTCAATAGGATATGAGCAGTTCTTC CASNQGPSIGYEQFF TRBJ2-1 TRBV7-9 - -
TGTGCCAGTAAAAGTTCGGGACAGGCTCGGTACAATGAGCAGTTCTTC CASKSSGQARYNEQFF TRBJ2-1 TRBV19 - TRBD1
TGTGCCAGCAGTTACAATGAGCAGTTCTTC CASSYNEQFF TRBJ2-1 TRBV27 once -
TGTGCCAGCAGGGGATTGAGCGGGGCCAACGTCCTGACTTTC CASRGLSGANVLTF TRBJ2-6 TRBV7-9 - -
TGTGCCAGCAGCCCCATGCCAGACCAGCCCCAGCATTTT CASSPMPDQPQHF TRBJ1-5 TRBV11-2 few -
TGTGCCACCAGCAAAAGGGGGCGCGCGGACACTGAAGCTTTCTTT CATSKRGRADTEAFF TRBJ1-1 TRBV15 once TRBD1
TGTGCCTGGAGTTCAGGCTCGAACACTGAAGCTTTCTTT CAWSSGSNTEAFF TRBJ1-1 TRBV30 few -
TGTGCCATCAGTGAGGGACAGGGGATAGAGACCCAGTACTTC CAISEGQGIETQYF TRBJ2-5 TRBV10-3 - TRBD1
TGTGCCAGCACCCCACAGGGCACCTACGAGCAGTACTTC CASTPQGTYEQYF TRBJ2-7 TRBV6-1 - -
TGTGCCAGCAGCTCAAGGGACAGGACGAACAATGAGCAGTTCTTC CASSSRDRTNNEQFF TRBJ2-1 TRBV7-8 - TRBD1
TGTGCCAGCAGTTACAAAAGGGGGGCAAGTGGCTACACCTTC CASSYKRGASGYTF TRBJ1-2 TRBV6-5 - -
TGTGCCAGTAGTCCAGGGGAGAACATGAACAATGAGCAGTTCTTC CASSPGENMNNEQFF TRBJ2-1 TRBV19 - -
TGTGCCAGCAGTTTCGCAGGGCTTCGCGAGCAGTACTTC CASSFAGLREQYF TRBJ2-7 TRBV27 - -
TGTGCCAGTGGCAGGGGGACTCACAGGGAGAACACTGAAGCTTTCTTT CASGRGTHRENTEAFF TRBJ1-1 TRBV19 - TRBD1
TGTGCCAGCAGCCTGACGCAGGGTGGTGGAAACACCATATATTTT CASSLTQGGGNTIYF TRBJ1-3 TRBV7-2 - -
TGTGCCAGCAGCCCGAGGGGGGGAGCGGGTCAAGAGACCCAGTACTTC CASSPRGGAGQETQYF TRBJ2-5 TRBV7-3 - -
TGTGCCAGCACCTCTCAGCTAGGGGGCAGGGAGACCCAGTACTTC CASTSQLGGRETQYF TRBJ2-5 TRBV6-6 - TRBD1
TGCGCCAGCAGCCAGGACAGTCCCACAGATACGCAGTATTTT CASSQDSPTDTQYF TRBJ2-3 TRBV5-1 few -
TGTGCCAGTAATGACAGGTTCCACGAGCAGTACTTC CASNDRFHEQYF TRBJ2-7 TRBV19 once -
TGTGCCAGCATGGGGCACAGCTCTGGGGCCAACGTCCTGACTTTC CASMGHSSGANVLTF TRBJ2-6 TRBV28 - -
TGTGCCAGCAGTCTTTGGACAGCGGAGAAATCACCCCTCCACTTT CASSLWTAEKSPLHF TRBJ1-6 TRBV27 - -